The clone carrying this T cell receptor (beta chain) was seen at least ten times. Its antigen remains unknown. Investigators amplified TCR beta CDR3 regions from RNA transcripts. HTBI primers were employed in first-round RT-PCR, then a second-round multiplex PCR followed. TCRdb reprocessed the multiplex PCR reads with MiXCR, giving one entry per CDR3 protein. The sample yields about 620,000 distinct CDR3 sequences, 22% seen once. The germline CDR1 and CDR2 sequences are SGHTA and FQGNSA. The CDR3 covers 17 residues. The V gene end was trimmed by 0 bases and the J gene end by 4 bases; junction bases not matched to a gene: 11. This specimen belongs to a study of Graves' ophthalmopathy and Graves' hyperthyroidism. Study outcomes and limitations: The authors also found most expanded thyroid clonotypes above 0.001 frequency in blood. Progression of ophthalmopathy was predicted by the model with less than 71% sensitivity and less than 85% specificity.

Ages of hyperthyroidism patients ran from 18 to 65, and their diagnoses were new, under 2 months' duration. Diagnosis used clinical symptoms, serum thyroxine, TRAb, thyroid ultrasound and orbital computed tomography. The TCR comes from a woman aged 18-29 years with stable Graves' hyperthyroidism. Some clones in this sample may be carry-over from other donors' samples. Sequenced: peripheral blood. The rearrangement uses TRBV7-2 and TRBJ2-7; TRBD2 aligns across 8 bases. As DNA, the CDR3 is TGTGCCAGCAGCTTAGCGAGATCGGCGGGGGGTTTGTACGAGCAGTACTTC. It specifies CASSLARSAGGLYEQYF.